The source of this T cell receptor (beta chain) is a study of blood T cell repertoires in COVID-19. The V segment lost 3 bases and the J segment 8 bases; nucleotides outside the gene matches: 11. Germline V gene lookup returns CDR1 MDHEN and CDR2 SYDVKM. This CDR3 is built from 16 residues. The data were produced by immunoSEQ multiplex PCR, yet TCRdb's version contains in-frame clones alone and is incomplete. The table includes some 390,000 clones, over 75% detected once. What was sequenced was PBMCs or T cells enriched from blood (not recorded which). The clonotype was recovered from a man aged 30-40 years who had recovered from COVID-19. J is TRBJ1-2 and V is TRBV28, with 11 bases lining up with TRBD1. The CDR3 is CASSFRFVGQGGGYTF. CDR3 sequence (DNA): TGTGCCAGCAGTTTCAGATTCGTGGGACAGGGGGGAGGCTACACCTTC.